This TCR beta chain originates from a study of T-cell reconstitution after alpha-beta-depleted transplantation in children. Per germline, CDR1 SEHNR and CDR2 FQNEAQ (reference sequence). Trimming at V came to 5 bases and at J to 10 bases, leaving 11 bases not matched to a gene. CDR3 length: 15 amino acids. As it was prepared, the TCRbeta library received unique molecular identifiers. TCRdb re-analysed the PCR reads in MiXCR, keeping a single row per CDR3 protein. Seen here are 70,000 to 95,000 distinct CDR3 sequences, more than 10% observed once, and the top ten hold around 13%. The sample holds many counts of this clonotype.

The rearrangement uses TRBV7-9 and TRBJ1-6; TRBD1 aligns across 7 bases. The sample in question was PBMCs from the stem cell graft donor, obtained from the stem cell graft. This receptor was obtained from a human donor who donated a stem cell graft to a child with inherited bone marrow failure. The DNA for the CDR3 is TGTGCCAGCAGCATAAGACGACAGGGTTTCTCACCCCTCCACTTT. This encodes CASSIRRQGFSPLHF.